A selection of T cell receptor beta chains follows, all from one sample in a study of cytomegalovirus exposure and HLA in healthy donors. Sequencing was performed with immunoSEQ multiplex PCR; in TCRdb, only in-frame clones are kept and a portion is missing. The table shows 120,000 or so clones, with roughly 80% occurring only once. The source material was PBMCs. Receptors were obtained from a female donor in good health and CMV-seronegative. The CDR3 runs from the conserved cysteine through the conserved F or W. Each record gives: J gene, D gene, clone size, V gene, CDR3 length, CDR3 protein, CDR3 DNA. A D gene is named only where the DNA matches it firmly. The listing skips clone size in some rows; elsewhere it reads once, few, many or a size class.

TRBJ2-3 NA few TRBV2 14 CATRKSPGTDTQYF TGTGCCACCCGTAAGTCGCCGGGGACAGATACGCAGTATTTT
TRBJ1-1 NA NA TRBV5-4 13 CASSLMGGTEAFF TGTGCCAGCAGCTTGATGGGGGGCACTGAAGCTTTCTTT
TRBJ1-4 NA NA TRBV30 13 CATTVSTNEKLFF TGTGCGACAACAGTTTCAACTAATGAAAAACTGTTTTTT
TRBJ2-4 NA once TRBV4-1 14 CASSQDRQVGIQYF TGCGCCAGCAGCCAAGATCGCCAGGTTGGCATTCAGTACTTC
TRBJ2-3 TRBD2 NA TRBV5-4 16 CASSSPSGGPTDTQYF TGTGCCAGCAGCTCCCCTAGCGGGGGGCCCACAGATACGCAGTATTTT
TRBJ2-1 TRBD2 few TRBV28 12 CASSLSGRGQFF TGTGCCAGCAGTTTGAGCGGGAGAGGGCAGTTCTTC
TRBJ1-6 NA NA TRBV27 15 CASSYGSSYNSPLHF TGTGCCAGCAGTTACGGGAGCTCCTATAATTCACCCCTCCACTTT
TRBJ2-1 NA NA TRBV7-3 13 CASSFRVSNEQFF TGTGCCAGCAGCTTCCGGGTTAGCAATGAGCAGTTCTTC
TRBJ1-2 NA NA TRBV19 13 CASSISSSYGYTF TGTGCCAGTAGTATTTCTAGTAGCTATGGCTACACCTTC
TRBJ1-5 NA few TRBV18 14 CASSRGEVNQPQHF TGTGCCAGCTCACGGGGAGAAGTGAATCAGCCCCAGCATTTT
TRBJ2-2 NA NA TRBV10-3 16 CAISEGRDLGTGELFF TGTGCCATCAGTGAAGGGCGGGACCTGGGGACCGGGGAGCTGTTTTTT
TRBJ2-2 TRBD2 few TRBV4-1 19 CASSQALAGGTRGTGELFF TGCGCCAGCAGCCAAGCACTAGCGGGAGGAACCCGAGGCACCGGGGAGCTGTTTTTT
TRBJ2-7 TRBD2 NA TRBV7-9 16 CASSLPWTSGDHEQYF TGTGCCAGCAGCTTACCGTGGACTAGCGGGGATCACGAGCAGTACTTC
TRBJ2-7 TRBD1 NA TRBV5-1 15 CASRHGTGNSYEQYF TGCGCCAGCCGCCACGGGACAGGGAATTCCTACGAGCAGTACTTC
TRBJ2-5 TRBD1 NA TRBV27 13 CATIDRGRETQYF TGTGCCACCATCGACAGGGGACGGGAGACCCAGTACTTC
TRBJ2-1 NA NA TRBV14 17 CASSQDLGGYSYNEQFF TGTGCCAGCAGCCAAGATTTAGGCGGGTACTCCTACAATGAGCAGTTCTTC
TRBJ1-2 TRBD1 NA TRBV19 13 CASSQGQFYGYTF TGTGCCAGTAGCCAGGGACAGTTCTATGGCTACACCTTC
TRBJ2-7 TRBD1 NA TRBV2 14 CASMQDRASYEQYF TGTGCCAGCATGCAGGACAGGGCCTCCTACGAGCAGTACTTC
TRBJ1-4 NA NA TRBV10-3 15 CAISDSGATNEKLFF TGTGCCATCAGTGACTCGGGGGCAACTAATGAAAAACTGTTTTTT
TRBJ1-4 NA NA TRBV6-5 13 CASSYQGHEKLFF TGTGCCAGCAGTTATCAGGGGCATGAAAAACTGTTTTTT